The 21 T cell receptor beta chains listed next were all sequenced from one sample in a study of CD4 T cells in relation to SARS-CoV-2 and coronaviruses. Before the COVID-19 pandemic, during about 2011-2019, CD4+ T cells were taken from unexposed donors. The data were produced by immunoSEQ multiplex PCR, yet TCRdb's version contains in-frame clones alone and is incomplete. The data hold tens of thousands of clones, with roughly 85% observed a single time. Sequencing used memory CD4+ T cells from PBMCs. The origin of the receptors is a human donor in good health.

The J gene is TRBJ2-3, the V gene TRBV11-2, with 13 bases matching TRBD2. Unmatched junction bases numbered 6, after V lost 3 bases and J lost 3 bases. Germline lookup yields CDR1 SGHAT and CDR2 FQNNGV. The CDR3 totals 17 residues. CDR3: CASSLIGTSGITDTQYF. The CDR3 DNA follows: TGTGCCAGCAGCTTGATCGGGACTAGCGGGATAACAGATACGCAGTATTTT.

In nucleotides, the CDR3 is TGTGCCAGCAGCCCCGGGCCCACTACGAATGAGCAGTTCTTC. Its translation: CASSPGPTTNEQFF. The chain joins TRBV11-2 to TRBJ2-1; no firm D call. CDR1 SGHAT and CDR2 FQNNGV come from the germline V gene. Trimming took 5 bases from V and 7 from J, leaving 15 bases between them. This CDR3 has 14 amino acids.

The rearrangement links TRBV30 to TRBJ1-2; D call uncertain. The length of the CDR3 is 13 residues. Germline V gene lookup returns CDR1 GTSNPN and CDR2 SVGIG (reference sequence). Between the trimmed V and J ends, which lost 2 bases and 5 bases, there was a span of 12 bases. The CDR3 is CAWSTGVGYGYTF. DNA for the CDR3: TGTGCCTGGAGTACGGGTGTGGGGTATGGCTACACCTTC.

This chain links TRBV7-3 with TRBJ2-3; D unclear. The length of the CDR3 is 11 residues. Trimming pared 1 base from V and 5 bases from J, leaving 1 base between. The germline V gene encodes CDR1 SGHTA and CDR2 FQGTGA. DNA of the CDR3: TGTGCCAGCAGCTTAAGAGATACGCAGTATTTT. Translation gives CASSLRDTQYF.

This clone was counted once. This rearrangement joins TRBV27 to TRBJ1-2; TRBD1 agrees at 9 bases. The CDR3 is 15 residues long. J gave up 6 bases and V 5 bases, and 10 bases lay outside the gene matches. Germline V lookup: CDR1 MNHEY, CDR2 SMNVEV (reference sequence). This CDR3 is CASSTRDRASDGYTF. In DNA, the CDR3 is TGTGCCAGCAGTACAAGGGACAGGGCCTCCGATGGCTACACCTTC.

This chain connects TRBV19 to TRBJ2-5; no clear D gene. The CDR3 spans 13 residues. The V end lost 2 bases, the J end lost 5 bases, and 9 bases lay between the germline ends. Germline CDR1 LNHDA, CDR2 SQIVND (reference sequence). The CDR3 region is CASSIRARETQYF. DNA of the CDR3: TGTGCCAGTAGTATAAGGGCGCGGGAGACCCAGTACTTC.

The chain combines TRBV5-1 with TRBJ2-7; 7 bases line up with TRBD2. Germline loops: CDR1 SGHRS, CDR2 YFSETQ. The CDR3 extends over 14 amino acids. J lost 3 bases, V lost 7 bases, and 10 bases had no gene match. The CDR3 DNA reads as TGCGCCAGCGGAGGGGAGGGAGGTAGCTACGAGCAGTACTTC. This sequence encodes CASGGEGGSYEQYF.

The rearrangement joins TRBV19 to TRBJ2-1; no definite D call. V lost 5 bases and J 5 bases, leaving 13 bases between the germline ends. The CDR3 loop spans 14 amino acids. Germline CDR1 is LNHDA and CDR2 is SQIVND (reference sequence). For the CDR3, the DNA is TGTGCCAGTAGTGGATGGACGGATCACAATGAGCAGTTCTTC. It translates to CASSGWTDHNEQFF.

The chain couples TRBV24-1 to TRBJ2-1; 10 bases line up with TRBD2. V trimming: 0 bases; J trimming: 4 bases; junction bases outside the gene matches: 5. Germline V CDR1 and CDR2: KGHDR, SFDVKD. The CDR3 loop spans 17 amino acids. The chain's CDR3 is CATSDLASGGQYNEQFF. CDR3 nucleotide sequence: TGTGCCACCAGTGATTTGGCTAGCGGGGGACAGTACAATGAGCAGTTCTTC.

V is TRBV5-4 and J is TRBJ1-3; 7 bases agree with TRBD1. Germline CDR1 SGHNT, CDR2 YYREEE (reference sequence). The CDR3 consists of 14 residues. Germline trimming cut 4 bases from V and 4 bases from J; bases unmatched to any gene: 5. The CDR3 DNA reads as TGTGCCAGCAGCCGAGCAGGGGGAGGAAACACCATATATTTT. Protein product: CASSRAGGGNTIYF.

The chain links TRBV20-1 to TRBJ1-2; D gene ambiguous. Germline V gives CDR1 DFQATT, CDR2 SNEGSKA (reference sequence). The CDR3 consists of 10 residues. Trimming took off 6 bases at V and 2 bases at J, with 4 bases between the two ends. CDR3 bases: TGCAGTGCACCCAACTATGGCTACACCTTC. Translation: CSAPNYGYTF.

V is TRBV10-1 and J is TRBJ2-1; 11 bases match TRBD2. Trimming removed 4 bases from V and 5 bases from J; junction bases left unmatched: 10. CDR3 length: 17 residues. Germline values: CDR1 WNHNN, CDR2 SYGVQD (reference sequence). CDR3 region: CASSGKRPGLADNEQFF. The CDR3 region has the DNA TGCGCCAGCAGTGGGAAACGGCCGGGACTAGCGGACAATGAGCAGTTCTTC.

This chain uses TRBV6-1 with TRBJ2-1; 7 bases line up with TRBD1. Germline loops: CDR1 MNHNS, CDR2 SASEGT. The length of the CDR3 is 14 residues. J lost 2 bases, V lost 3 bases, and 1 base had no gene match. The CDR3 spells CASSEGQTYNEQFF. CDR3 bases: TGTGCCAGCAGTGAGGGACAGACCTACAATGAGCAGTTCTTC.

The CDR3 DNA is TGTGCCAGCAGCTTCCGTCTAGCGCTTAACAATGAGCAGTTCTTC. Translating gives CASSFRLALNNEQFF. The chain is built from TRBV7-9 and TRBJ2-1; possibly TRBD2 for D (6 bases). Germline-derived CDR1 and CDR2 are SEHNR and FQNEAQ (reference sequence). The CDR3 consists of 15 residues. With 3 bases removed from V and 5 bases from J, the gap between germline ends came to 14 bases.

The rearrangement uses TRBV7-6 and TRBJ1-4; 7 bases match TRBD1. The CDR3 length is 16 residues. CDR1 is SGHVS, CDR2 FNYEAQ, per germline. V gave up 5 bases and J gave up 4 bases; unmatched junction bases: 10. The CDR3 DNA sequence: TGTGCCAGCAGCCCAAGCCCGGGACAGCTTAATGAAAAACTGTTTTTT. It is translated as CASSPSPGQLNEKLFF.

V usage is TRBV25-1 and J usage is TRBJ2-1, with 11 positions matching TRBD2. Per the germline V gene, CDR1 is MGHDK and CDR2 is SYGVNS. Losses at the gene ends were 1 base for V and 6 bases for J; bases not matched to a gene: 11. The CDR3 length is 18 residues. CDR3 loop: CASSESMLAGGPRNEQFF. As DNA, the CDR3 is TGTGCCAGCAGTGAATCCATGCTAGCGGGAGGCCCTCGCAATGAGCAGTTCTTC.

This clone was found a few times. This chain uses TRBV29-1 with TRBJ1-1; D is unclear. The germline gives CDR1 SQVTM, CDR2 ANQGSEA. V was clipped by 5 bases and J by 9 bases, with 10 bases between them. The CDR3 length is 10 residues. The CDR3 spells CSVRVTQAFF. The CDR3 DNA is TGCAGCGTTCGGGTTACGCAAGCTTTCTTT.

CDR3 loop: CASSVTTGHANYGYTF. The CDR3 DNA reads as TGTGCCAGCAGCGTAACGACAGGGCACGCTAACTATGGCTACACCTTC. The genes are TRBV7-9 and TRBJ1-2; 7 bases agree with TRBD1. Germline lookup yields CDR1 SEHNR and CDR2 FQNEAQ (reference sequence). With V trimmed by 5 bases and J by 0 bases, 9 bases remained unmatched. This CDR3 is built from 16 residues.

The rearrangement uses TRBV30 and TRBJ1-4; perhaps TRBD1 as D (6 bases). The CDR3 covers 14 residues. Germline loops: CDR1 GTSNPN, CDR2 SVGIG (reference sequence). Trimming removed 5 bases at V and 7 bases at J, with 17 bases between. The CDR3 protein is CAWLKTGQSEKLFF. CDR3 sequence (DNA): TGTGCCTGGCTAAAAACGGGACAAAGTGAAAAACTGTTTTTT. The variable domain in full, completed from reference TRBV30 and TRBJ1-4, reads SQTIHQWPATLVQPVGSPLSLECTVEGTSNPNLYWYRQAAGRGLQLLFYSVGIGQISSEVPQNLSASRPQDRQFILSSKKLLLSDSGFYLCAWLKTGQSEKLFFGSGTQLSVL.

This clone came up a few times. The rearrangement links TRBV24-1 to TRBJ1-5; D is ambiguous. V was pared by 3 bases and J by 4 bases, with 6 bases between. This CDR3 comprises 13 residues. Looked up from germline, CDR1 is KGHDR and CDR2 is SFDVKD. This chain's CDR3 is CATSDARNQPQHF. In nucleotides, the CDR3 is TGTGCCACCAGTGATGCCAGAAATCAGCCCCAGCATTTT.

The chain couples TRBV7-9 to TRBJ2-2; TRBD2 might be the D (5 bases). The CDR3 covers 16 residues. V lost 5 bases and J lost 3, with 16 bases in between. Germline CDR1 is SEHNR and CDR2 is FQNEAQ (reference sequence). The DNA for the CDR3 is TGTGCCAGCAGCCCTGCCTCCCCGGGGTACACCGGGGAGCTGTTTTTT. It yields the protein CASSPASPGYTGELFF.